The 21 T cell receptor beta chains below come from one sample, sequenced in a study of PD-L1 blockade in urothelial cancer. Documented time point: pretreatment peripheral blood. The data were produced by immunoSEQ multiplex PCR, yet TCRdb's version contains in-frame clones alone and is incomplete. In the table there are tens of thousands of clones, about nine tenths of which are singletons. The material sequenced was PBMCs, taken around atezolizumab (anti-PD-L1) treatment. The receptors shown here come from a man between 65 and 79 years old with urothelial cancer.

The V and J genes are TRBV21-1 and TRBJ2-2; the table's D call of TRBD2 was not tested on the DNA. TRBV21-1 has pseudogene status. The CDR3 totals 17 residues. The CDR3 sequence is CASSSPGTSKNTGELFF. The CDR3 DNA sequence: TGTGCCAGCAGCAGCCCCGGGACTAGTAAGAACACCGGGGAGCTGTTTTTT.

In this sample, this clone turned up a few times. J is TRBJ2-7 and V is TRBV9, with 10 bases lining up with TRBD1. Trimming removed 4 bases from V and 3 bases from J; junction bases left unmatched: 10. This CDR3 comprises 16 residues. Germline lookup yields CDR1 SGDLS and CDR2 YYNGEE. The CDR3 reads CASSRGSGQGIYEQYF. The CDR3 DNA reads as TGTGCCAGCAGCCGGGGGTCGGGACAGGGGATCTACGAGCAGTACTTC.

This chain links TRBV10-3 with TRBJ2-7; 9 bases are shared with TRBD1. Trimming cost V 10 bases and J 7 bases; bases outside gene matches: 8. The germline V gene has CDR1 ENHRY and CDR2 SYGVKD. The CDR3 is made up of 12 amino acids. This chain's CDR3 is CASSTGGQEQYF. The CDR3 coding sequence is TGTGCCAGCTCGACAGGGGGTCAGGAGCAGTACTTC.

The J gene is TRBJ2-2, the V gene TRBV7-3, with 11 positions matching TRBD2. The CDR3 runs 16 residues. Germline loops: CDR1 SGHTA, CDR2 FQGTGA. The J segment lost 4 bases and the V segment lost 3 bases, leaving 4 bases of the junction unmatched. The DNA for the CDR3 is TGTGCCAGCAGCTTTGGGACTAGCGGATCCACCGGGGAGCTGTTTTTT. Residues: CASSFGTSGSTGELFF.

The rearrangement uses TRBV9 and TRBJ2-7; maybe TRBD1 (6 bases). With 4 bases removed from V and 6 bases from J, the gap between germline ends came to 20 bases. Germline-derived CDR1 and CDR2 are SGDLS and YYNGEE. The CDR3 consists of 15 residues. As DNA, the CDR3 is TGTGCCAGCAGCATTAGTGACAGGACGTGGGGCGAGCAGTACTTC. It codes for CASSISDRTWGEQYF.

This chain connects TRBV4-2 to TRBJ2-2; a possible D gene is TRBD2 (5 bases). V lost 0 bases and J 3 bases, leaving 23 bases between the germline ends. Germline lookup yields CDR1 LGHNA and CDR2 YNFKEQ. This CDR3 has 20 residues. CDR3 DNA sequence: TGTGCCAGCAGCCAAGATCTCTCTTTTTGGGAGCCCGATTACACCGGGGAGCTGTTTTTT. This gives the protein CASSQDLSFWEPDYTGELFF.

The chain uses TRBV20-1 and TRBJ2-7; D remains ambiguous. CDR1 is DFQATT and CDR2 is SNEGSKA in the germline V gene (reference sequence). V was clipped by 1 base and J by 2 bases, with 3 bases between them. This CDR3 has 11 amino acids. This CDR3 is CSARVTYEQYF. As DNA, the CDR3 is TGCAGTGCTAGAGTCACCTACGAGCAGTACTTC.

In nucleotides, the CDR3 is TGTGCCAGCAGTTTGACCGGACTAGCGGGAGACAATGAGCAGTTCTTC. Amino acids: CASSLTGLAGDNEQFF. The V and J genes are TRBV27 and TRBJ2-1, with 13 positions matching TRBD2. CDR1 is MNHEY, CDR2 SMNVEV, per germline (reference sequence). There are 16 residues in the CDR3. The J segment lost 5 bases and the V segment lost 3 bases, leaving 4 bases of the junction unmatched.

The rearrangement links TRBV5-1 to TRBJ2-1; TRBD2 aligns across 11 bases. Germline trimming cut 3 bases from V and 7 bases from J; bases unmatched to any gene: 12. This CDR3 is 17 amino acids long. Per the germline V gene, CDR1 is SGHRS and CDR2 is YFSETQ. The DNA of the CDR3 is TGCGCCAGCAGCTCTGTTATGCTAGCGGGAGGTACTAATGAGCAGTTCTTC. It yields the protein CASSSVMLAGGTNEQFF.

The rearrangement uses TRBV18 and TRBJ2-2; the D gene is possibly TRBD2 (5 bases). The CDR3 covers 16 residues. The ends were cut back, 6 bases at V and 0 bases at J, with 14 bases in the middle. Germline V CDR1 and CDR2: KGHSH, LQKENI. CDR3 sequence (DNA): TGTGCCAGCTCGCTGCGGACTGGAGCGAACACCGGGGAGCTGTTTTTT. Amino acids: CASSLRTGANTGELFF.

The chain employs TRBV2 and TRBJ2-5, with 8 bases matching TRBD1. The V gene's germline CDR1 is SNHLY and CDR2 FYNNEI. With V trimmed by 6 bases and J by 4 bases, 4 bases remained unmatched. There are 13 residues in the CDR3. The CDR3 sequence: CASRRQGPETQYF. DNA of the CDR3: TGTGCCAGCAGGAGACAGGGGCCAGAGACCCAGTACTTC.

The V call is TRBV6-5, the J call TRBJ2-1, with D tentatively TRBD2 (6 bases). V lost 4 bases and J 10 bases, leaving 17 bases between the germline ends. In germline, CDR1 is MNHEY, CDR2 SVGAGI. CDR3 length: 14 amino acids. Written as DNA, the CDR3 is TGTGCCAGCAGTTTCCCTCTAGCGTTCGGCGAGCAGTTCTTC. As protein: CASSFPLAFGEQFF.

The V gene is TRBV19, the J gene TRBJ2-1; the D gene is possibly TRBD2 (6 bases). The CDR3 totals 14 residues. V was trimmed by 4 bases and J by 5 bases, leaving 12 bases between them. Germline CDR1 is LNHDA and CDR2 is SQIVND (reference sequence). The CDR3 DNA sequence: TGTGCCAGTAGTACTCCGGAGGGGAACAATGAGCAGTTCTTC. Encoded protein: CASSTPEGNNEQFF. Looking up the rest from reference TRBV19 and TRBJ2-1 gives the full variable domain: DGGITQSPKYLFRKEGQNVTLSCEQNLNHDAMYWYRQDPGQGLRLIYYSQIVNDFQKGDIAEGYSVSREKKESFPLTVTSAQKNPTAFYLCASSTPEGNNEQFFGPGTRLTVL.

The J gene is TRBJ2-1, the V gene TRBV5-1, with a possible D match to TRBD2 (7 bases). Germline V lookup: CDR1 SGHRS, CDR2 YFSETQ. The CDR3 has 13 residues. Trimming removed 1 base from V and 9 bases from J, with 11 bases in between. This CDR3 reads CASSLSGGFEQFF. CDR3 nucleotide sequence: TGCGCCAGCAGCTTGTCGGGGGGCTTTGAGCAGTTCTTC.

The CDR3, as DNA: TGTGCCAGCAGTGAATCTTCCCTAGCGGGAGGTTCCTACAATGAGCAGTTCTTC. Translated, it gives CASSESSLAGGSYNEQFF. This sequence joins TRBV25-1 and TRBJ2-1; 11 bases agree with TRBD2. Germline-derived CDR1 and CDR2 are MGHDK and SYGVNS. This CDR3 contains 18 residues. V lost 1 base to trimming and J lost 1 base; unmatched junction nucleotides: 6.

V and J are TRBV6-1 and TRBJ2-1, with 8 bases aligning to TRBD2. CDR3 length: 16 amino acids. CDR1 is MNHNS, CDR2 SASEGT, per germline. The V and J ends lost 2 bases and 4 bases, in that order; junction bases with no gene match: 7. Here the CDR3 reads CASSEWASGSYNEQFF. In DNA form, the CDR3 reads TGTGCCAGCAGTGAATGGGCTAGCGGGTCGTACAATGAGCAGTTCTTC.

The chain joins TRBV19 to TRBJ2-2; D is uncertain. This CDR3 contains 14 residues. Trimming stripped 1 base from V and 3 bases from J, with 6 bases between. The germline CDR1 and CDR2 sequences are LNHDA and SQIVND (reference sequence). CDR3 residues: CASSIVYYTGELFF. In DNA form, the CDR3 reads TGTGCCAGTAGTATAGTCTATTACACCGGGGAGCTGTTTTTT. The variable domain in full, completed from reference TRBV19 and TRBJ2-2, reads DGGITQSPKYLFRKEGQNVTLSCEQNLNHDAMYWYRQDPGQGLRLIYYSQIVNDFQKGDIAEGYSVSREKKESFPLTVTSAQKNPTAFYLCASSIVYYTGELFFGEGSRLTVL.

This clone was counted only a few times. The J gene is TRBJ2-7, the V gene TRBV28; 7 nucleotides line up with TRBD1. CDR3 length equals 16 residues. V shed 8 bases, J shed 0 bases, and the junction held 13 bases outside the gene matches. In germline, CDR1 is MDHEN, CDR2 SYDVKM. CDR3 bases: TGTGCCAGCTCAGGGGCGACAGGGACGGTCTCCTACGAGCAGTACTTC. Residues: CASSGATGTVSYEQYF.

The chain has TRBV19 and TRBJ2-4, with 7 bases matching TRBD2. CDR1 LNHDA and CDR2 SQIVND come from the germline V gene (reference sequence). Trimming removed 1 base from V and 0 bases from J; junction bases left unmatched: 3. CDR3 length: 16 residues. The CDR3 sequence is CASSIAGGLAKNIQYF. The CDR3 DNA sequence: TGTGCCAGTAGTATAGCGGGAGGTCTAGCCAAAAACATTCAGTACTTC.

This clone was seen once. The CDR3 region is CASSPSPSGVSTDTQYF. The CDR3, as DNA: TGTGCCAGCTCACCCTCGCCGAGCGGGGTGAGCACAGATACGCAGTATTTT. V is TRBV18 and J is TRBJ2-3; 7 nucleotides align to TRBD2. J was trimmed by 0 bases and V by 3 bases; bases with no gene match: 9. CDR1 is KGHSH, CDR2 LQKENI, per germline. The CDR3 runs to 17 residues.

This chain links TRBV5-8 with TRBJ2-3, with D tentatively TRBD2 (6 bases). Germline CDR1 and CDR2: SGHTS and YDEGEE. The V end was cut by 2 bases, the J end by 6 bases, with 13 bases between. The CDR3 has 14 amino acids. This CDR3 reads CASSLYGTVDTQYF. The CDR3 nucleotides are TGTGCCAGCAGCTTATACGGGACTGTCGATACGCAGTATTTT.